Below, 27 T cell receptor beta chains from the same sample are listed, as sequenced in a study of beta chain features in type 1 diabetes listed by TCRdb under 2018. Library construction relied on the immunoSEQ multiplex PCR assay. The entire amount of isolated RNA was reverse transcribed using the High Capacity cDNA Reverse Transcription Kit, so the sequenced TCRB transcripts were expressed ones. This is the immuneACCESS table as TCRdb keeps it, with only in-frame sequences that have V and J called. A part of the clones is gone; compared with another copy, unresolved V genes explain less than half, and the rest is unexplained. Across this sample there are fewer than 900,000 clones, with roughly 17% seen only once. The top ten clones comprise 0.02% to 0.03% of the sample. The sequenced material came from naive CD4+ T cells from blood. Per the publication, the cell subset or site label means: true naive CD4+ T cells. All receptors come from a woman aged 18-29 years in good health.

The chain combines TRBV5-1 with TRBJ1-5; 8 nucleotides align to TRBD1. Germline loops: CDR1 SGHRS, CDR2 YFSETQ. After removal of 4 bases from V and 0 bases from J, the junction contained 6 bases not matched to a gene. This CDR3 comprises 16 residues. The CDR3 loop is CASSPGTGISNQPQHF. CDR3 DNA sequence: TGCGCCAGCAGCCCTGGGACAGGTATTAGCAATCAGCCCCAGCATTTT. The full variable domain, its missing parts supplied by reference TRBV5-1 and TRBJ1-5, is KAGVTQTPRYLIKTRGQQVTLSCSPISGHRSVSWYQQTPGQGLQFLFEYFSETQRNKGNFPGRFSGRQFSNSRSEMNVSTLELGDSALYLCASSPGTGISNQPQHFGDGTRLSIL.

J is TRBJ2-5 and V is TRBV7-9; 7 bases match TRBD1. Germline CDR1 reads SEHNR; CDR2 reads FQNEAQ (reference sequence). The CDR3 is made up of 14 amino acids. Trimming took 5 bases from V and 5 from J; bases not matched to a gene: 8. Here the CDR3 reads CASSGQVYFETQYF. The CDR3 DNA reads TGTGCCAGCAGCGGACAGGTGTATTTTGAGACCCAGTACTTC.

Only a few counts were recorded for this clone. V is TRBV7-2 and J is TRBJ2-7, with D hard to call. The CDR3 runs 15 residues. CDR1 is SGHTA and CDR2 is FQGNSA in the germline V gene. Trimming shortened V by 5 bases and J by 4 bases, and 18 bases separated the two germline ends. The CDR3 protein is CASSLRAVVIYEQYF. The CDR3 nucleotides are TGTGCCAGCAGCCTTCGTGCGGTAGTCATTTACGAGCAGTACTTC.

A few counts support this clone. The chain employs TRBV7-9 and TRBJ1-4; D is unclear. CDR3 size: 15 residues. Germline V gene sequence: CDR1 SEHNR, CDR2 FQNEAQ (reference sequence). Trimming removed 4 bases from V and 6 bases from J, with 15 bases in between. CDR3 bases: TGTGCCAGCAGCTCTCGGGAAAAGCTGCATGAAAAACTGTTTTTT. Translation gives CASSSREKLHEKLFF.

The chain is built from TRBV7-2 and TRBJ2-3, with D possibly called TRBD1 or TRBD2 (5 bases each). The CDR3 extends over 14 amino acids. Germline loops: CDR1 SGHTA, CDR2 FQGNSA. Trimming removed 2 bases at V and 8 bases at J, with 14 bases between. The CDR3: CASSLLQGSGTQYF. CDR3 DNA: TGTGCCAGCAGCTTATTGCAGGGAAGCGGTACGCAGTATTTT.

This clone was seen only a few times. The chain couples TRBV6-1 to TRBJ2-7; the D is unclear. The V end was cut by 0 bases, the J end by 5 bases, with 14 bases between. The CDR3 has 15 amino acids. Per the germline V gene, CDR1 is MNHNS and CDR2 is SASEGT. CDR3 DNA: TGTGCCAGCAGTGAAGCGGGTTATGGGTCCAACGAGCAGTACTTC. Translating it yields CASSEAGYGSNEQYF.

On this clone itself: Other nucleotide sequences in the sample specify the same CDR3. The rearrangement links TRBV7-9 to TRBJ2-7; TRBD1 aligns across 7 bases. CDR3 length: 14 residues. Trimming at V came to 6 bases and at J to 0 bases, leaving 5 bases not matched to a gene. Germline-derived CDR1 and CDR2 are SEHNR and FQNEAQ (reference sequence). The CDR3 nucleotides are TGTGCCAGCAGTTCACAGGGGAGCTCCTACGAGCAGTACTTC. It translates to CASSSQGSSYEQYF.

The sample holds a few counts of this clone. This chain connects TRBV27 to TRBJ2-3; a weak D match, TRBD2 (5 bases). There are 13 residues in the CDR3. CDR1 and CDR2 (germline): MNHEY, SMNVEV (reference sequence). With 7 bases removed from V and 2 bases from J, the gap between germline ends came to 10 bases. The CDR3 region is CASKQRPTDTQYF. In nucleotides, the CDR3 is TGTGCCAGCAAGCAGCGGCCCACAGATACGCAGTATTTT.

This clone was detected only a few times. The chain joins TRBV4-3 to TRBJ1-1, with D unresolved. CDR1 and CDR2 from the germline V gene are LGHNA and YSLEER. The CDR3 covers 15 residues. Between the trimmed V and J ends, which lost 0 bases and 4 bases, there was a span of 12 bases. CDR3 sequence (DNA): TGCGCCAGCAGCCAAGACGCATTCGGAGGCACTGAAGCTTTCTTT. Translation: CASSQDAFGGTEAFF.

The chain has TRBV11-2 and TRBJ1-1, with 7 positions matching TRBD1. V shed 1 base, J shed 2 bases, and the junction held 4 bases outside the gene matches. The CDR3 spans 15 residues. The V gene's germline CDR1 is SGHAT and CDR2 FQNNGV. The CDR3 sequence is CASSLVGTVNTEAFF. CDR3 in DNA: TGTGCCAGCAGCTTAGTCGGGACAGTAAACACTGAAGCTTTCTTT.

The chain joins TRBV28 to TRBJ1-2; possible D gene TRBD1, 5 bases. CDR3 size: 14 residues. Germline assignment: CDR1 MDHEN and CDR2 SYDVKM. V was trimmed by 6 bases and J by 5 bases, leaving 16 bases between them. The CDR3: CASRRSGHAYGYTF. The CDR3 DNA sequence: TGTGCCAGCAGAAGATCCGGACATGCATATGGCTACACCTTC.

V and J are TRBV19 and TRBJ2-1; no reliable D call. This CDR3 contains 13 residues. V was cut by 4 bases and J by 7 bases, with 11 bases left in between. CDR1 and CDR2 from the germline V gene are LNHDA and SQIVND (reference sequence). The CDR3 sequence: CASSTVALNEQFF. CDR3 DNA: TGTGCCAGTAGTACGGTGGCGCTAAATGAGCAGTTCTTC.

The chain has TRBV21-1 and TRBJ1-5. TRBV21-1 has pseudogene status. This CDR3 contains 14 residues. As DNA, the CDR3 is TGTGCCAGCAGCAAAGTAATAAATGTCCGGCCCCAGCATTTT. This gives the protein CASSKVINVRPQHF.

V is TRBV2 and J is TRBJ1-2; 8 bases fit TRBD1. The CDR3 is 15 residues long. Unmatched junction bases numbered 7, after V lost 3 bases and J lost 4 bases. The germline gives CDR1 SNHLY, CDR2 FYNNEI. The CDR3 bases are TGTGCCAGCAGTGAGCAGGGGGCGCATCTCTATGGCTACACCTTC. As protein: CASSEQGAHLYGYTF.

This clone was found a few times. V usage is TRBV6-5 and J usage is TRBJ2-7; possibly TRBD1 for D (6 bases). Germline V gene lookup returns CDR1 MNHEY and CDR2 SVGAGI. V lost 4 bases and J lost 0, with 10 bases in between. The CDR3 covers 14 residues. The CDR3 spells CASSSRTDSYEQYF. The CDR3 DNA reads TGTGCCAGCAGTTCTAGGACAGACTCCTACGAGCAGTACTTC.

This clone was observed a handful of times. This CDR3 is also generated by other DNA sequences in the sample. V usage is TRBV7-2 and J usage is TRBJ2-7, with TRBD1 matching over 8 bases. The germline V gene encodes CDR1 SGHTA and CDR2 FQGNSA. The CDR3 loop spans 14 amino acids. The V segment lost 3 bases and the J segment 2 bases; nucleotides outside the gene matches: 3. CDR3 coding DNA: TGTGCCAGCAGCTTCGGACAGGGACCCTACGAGCAGTACTTC. Encoded protein: CASSFGQGPYEQYF.

This clone has just a few counts. The chain links TRBV4-3 to TRBJ2-3; D could derive from TRBD1 or TRBD2 (5 bases each). The length of the CDR3 is 16 residues. Trimming left V 0 bases short and J 2 bases short, with 12 bases between. CDR1 is LGHNA and CDR2 is YSLEER in the germline V gene. The CDR3 DNA is TGCGCCAGCAGCCAAGATAGGGACCCCAACACAGATACGCAGTATTTT. Amino acids: CASSQDRDPNTDTQYF.

V and J are TRBV28 and TRBJ2-3; 7 nucleotides align to TRBD2. CDR3 size: 12 residues. Losses at the gene ends were 7 bases for V and 9 bases for J; bases not matched to a gene: 7. Germline CDR1 reads MDHEN; CDR2 reads SYDVKM. Here the CDR3 reads CASTTSERTQYF. CDR3 bases: TGTGCCAGCACAACTAGCGAAAGGACGCAGTATTTT.

CDR3 loop: CASSVQGVWETQYF. The CDR3 DNA follows: TGTGCCAGCAGTGTACAGGGAGTTTGGGAGACCCAGTACTTC. This chain connects TRBV6-1 to TRBJ2-5, with D perhaps TRBD1 (6 bases). The V and J ends lost 4 bases and 5 bases respectively, with 14 bases between them. Germline lookup yields CDR1 MNHNS and CDR2 SASEGT. CDR3 length: 14 residues.

The chain uses TRBV6-5 and TRBJ1-3; D is uncertain. The V end lost 5 bases, the J end lost 2 bases, and 10 bases lay between the germline ends. This CDR3 region has 14 residues. Germline assignment: CDR1 MNHEY and CDR2 SVGAGI. The CDR3 loop reads CASSTRGAGNTIYF. CDR3 nucleotide sequence: TGTGCCAGCAGTACCCGCGGTGCTGGAAACACCATATATTTT.

The V gene is TRBV11-2, the J gene TRBJ2-7; D gene ambiguous. This CDR3 region has 14 residues. Germline loops: CDR1 SGHAT, CDR2 FQNNGV. V was clipped by 5 bases and J by 4 bases, with 15 bases between them. CDR3 in DNA: TGTGCCAGCAGCCAAGATCTCGTTGCGTACGAGCAGTACTTC. It codes for CASSQDLVAYEQYF.

The genes are TRBV6-5 and TRBJ2-7, with 7 nucleotides matching TRBD1. Trimming cost V 6 bases and J 2 bases; bases outside gene matches: 10. Germline V gene data show CDR1 as MNHEY and CDR2 as SVGAGI. The CDR3 consists of 15 residues. The CDR3, as DNA: TGTGCCAGCAGCCGGATCGGGACAGCAACCTACGAGCAGTACTTC. Amino acids: CASSRIGTATYEQYF.

This clone was detected only a few times. This chain connects TRBV19 to TRBJ2-2; D unclear. Germline CDR1 LNHDA, CDR2 SQIVND (reference sequence). This CDR3 contains 12 residues. V was cut by 5 bases and J by 6 bases, with 7 bases left in between. For the CDR3, the DNA is TGTGCCAGTAGTCCCTACTCCGGGGAGCTGTTTTTT. This translates into CASSPYSGELFF.

This clone was counted a few times. The chain carries TRBV5-4 and TRBJ2-1; 12 bases fit TRBD2. This CDR3 region has 15 residues. V lost 4 bases and J lost 6; bases outside the gene matches: 5. Germline CDR1 SGHNT, CDR2 YYREEE (reference sequence). The CDR3: CASSDPGLAGNEQFF. CDR3 in DNA: TGTGCCAGCAGCGATCCGGGACTAGCGGGCAATGAGCAGTTCTTC.

The V and J genes are TRBV18 and TRBJ2-5, with a tentative D call TRBD2 (5 bases). This CDR3 has 13 residues. Germline CDR1 and CDR2: KGHSH and LQKENI. The V and J ends lost 5 bases and 2 bases respectively, with 9 bases between them. CDR3 DNA sequence: TGTGCCAGCTCAGGAGCGGAACAAGAGACCCAGTACTTC. Translation gives CASSGAEQETQYF.

This chain connects TRBV19 to TRBJ2-1; 9 bases agree with TRBD2. Germline V CDR1 and CDR2: LNHDA, SQIVND (reference sequence). This CDR3 is 13 amino acids long. J was trimmed by 7 bases and V by 7 bases; bases with no gene match: 5. This CDR3 is CASKGLAGNEQFF. Written as DNA, the CDR3 is TGTGCCAGTAAAGGTCTAGCGGGAAATGAGCAGTTCTTC.

This clone has more than one count but fewer than ten. V gene TRBV7-9 combines with J gene TRBJ1-1; 9 positions match TRBD1. This CDR3 has 15 residues. Germline CDR1 and CDR2: SEHNR and FQNEAQ (reference sequence). The V gene end was trimmed by 5 bases and the J gene end by 3 bases; junction bases not matched to a gene: 7. The CDR3 DNA is TGTGCCAGCAGCCCACAGGGGGCCGTTTACACTGAAGCTTTCTTT. This gives the protein CASSPQGAVYTEAFF.